This TCR beta chain was captured by sequencing in a study of shared clonotypes between healthy human individuals. Study-level background: Contributing individuals were a couple of females and a few males aged 18 to 49.

Study outcomes and limitations: Only blood was sampled; tissue repertoires likely differ. Of the naive CD4 clonotypes, about 5% were shared across a few donors.

Germline-derived CDR1 and CDR2 are SGHNT and YYREEE (reference sequence). This CDR3 comprises 15 residues. V was clipped by 3 bases and J by 5 bases; unmatched bases: 4. Here immunoSEQ multiplex PCR was the method, and the copy in TCRdb shows in-frame clones only, minus some. The sample has 2 million to 2.5 million clones, more than 90% seen once. In its sample, this clone was seen once. Its antigen is still unknown. Material: naive CD4+ T cells sorted from blood. Noted subset: CD45RA+ positively selected. The receptor's source is a man between 18 and 35 years old in good health. The rearrangement links TRBV5-4 to TRBJ1-6; 8 bases agree with TRBD1. The CDR3 DNA sequence: TGTGCCAGCAGCTCGGGACAGGCAAATAATTCACCCCTCCACTTT. Its translation: CASSSGQANNSPLHF.